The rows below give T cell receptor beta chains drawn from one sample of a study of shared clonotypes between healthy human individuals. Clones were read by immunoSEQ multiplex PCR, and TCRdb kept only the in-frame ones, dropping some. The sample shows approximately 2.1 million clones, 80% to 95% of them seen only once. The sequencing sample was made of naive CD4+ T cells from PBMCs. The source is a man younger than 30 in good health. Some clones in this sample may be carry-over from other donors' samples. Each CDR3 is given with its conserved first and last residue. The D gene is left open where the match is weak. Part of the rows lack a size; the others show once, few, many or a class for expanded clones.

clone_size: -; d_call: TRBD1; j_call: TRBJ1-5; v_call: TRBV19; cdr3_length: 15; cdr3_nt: TGTGCCAGTAGGAGACAGGGGGTTAGCAATCAGCCCCAGCATTTT; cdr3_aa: CASRRQGVSNQPQHF
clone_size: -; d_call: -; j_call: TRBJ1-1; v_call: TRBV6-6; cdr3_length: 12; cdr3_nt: TGTGCCAGCGCAGGTTGGGACACTGAAGCTTTCTTT; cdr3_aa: CASAGWDTEAFF
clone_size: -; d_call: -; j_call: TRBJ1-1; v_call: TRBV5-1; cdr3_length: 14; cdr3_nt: TGCGCCAGCAGCTCCGCGGTTCAGAACACTGAAGCTTTCTTT; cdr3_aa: CASSSAVQNTEAFF
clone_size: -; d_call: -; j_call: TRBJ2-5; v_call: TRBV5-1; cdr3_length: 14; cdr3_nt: TGCGCCAGCAGCTTAAAGTCAGCCCAAGAGACCCAGTACTTC; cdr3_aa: CASSLKSAQETQYF
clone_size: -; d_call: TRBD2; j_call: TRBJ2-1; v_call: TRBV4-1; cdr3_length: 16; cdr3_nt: TGCGCCAGCAGCCAAGATTACAGCGGGAGGTCGTTGGGGCAGTTCTTC; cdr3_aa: CASSQDYSGRSLGQFF
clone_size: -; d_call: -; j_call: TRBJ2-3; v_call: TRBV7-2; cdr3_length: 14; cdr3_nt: TGTGCCAGCAGCTTAGTGCAGCACGAAGATACGCAGTATTTT; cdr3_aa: CASSLVQHEDTQYF
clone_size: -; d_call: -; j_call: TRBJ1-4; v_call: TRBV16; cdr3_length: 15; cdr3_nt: TGTGCCAGCAGCCAATCTACCGGGTCAGGGGAAAAACTGTTTTTT; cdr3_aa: CASSQSTGSGEKLFF
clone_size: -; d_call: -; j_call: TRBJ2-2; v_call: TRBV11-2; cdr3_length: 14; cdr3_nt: TGTGCCAGCAGCTTAGACAGGGTTGTCGGGGAGCTGTTTTTT; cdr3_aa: CASSLDRVVGELFF
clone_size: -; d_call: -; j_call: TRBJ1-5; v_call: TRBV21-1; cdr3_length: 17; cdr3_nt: TGTGCCAGCAGCTCCGTCGAGACCAGGTTTGGCAATCAGCCCCAGCATTTT; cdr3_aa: CASSSVETRFGNQPQHF
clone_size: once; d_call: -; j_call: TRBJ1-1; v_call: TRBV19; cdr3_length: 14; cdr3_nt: TGTGCCAGTAGTATCGGGGGGAGTAACACTGAAGCTTTCTTT; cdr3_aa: CASSIGGSNTEAFF
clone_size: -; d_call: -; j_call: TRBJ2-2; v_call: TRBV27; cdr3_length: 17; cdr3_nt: TGTGCCAGCAGTCACCCTGTCGGGACGATGAACACCGGGGAGCTGTTTTTT; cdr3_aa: CASSHPVGTMNTGELFF
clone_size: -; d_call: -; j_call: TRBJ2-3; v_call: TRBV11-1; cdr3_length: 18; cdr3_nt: TGTGCCAGCAGCTTAGGGCCCCCGGGCGGGGAACGCACAGATACGCAGTATTTT; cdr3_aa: CASSLGPPGGERTDTQYF
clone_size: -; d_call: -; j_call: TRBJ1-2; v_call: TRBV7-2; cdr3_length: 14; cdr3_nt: TGTGCCAGCACCCCTTTCGTGGTGGGCTATGGCTACACCTTC; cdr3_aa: CASTPFVVGYGYTF
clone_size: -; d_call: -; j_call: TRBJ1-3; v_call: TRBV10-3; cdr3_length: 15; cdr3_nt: TGTGCCATCAGACCGGGTCCACGCGCTGGAAACACCATATATTTT; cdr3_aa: CAIRPGPRAGNTIYF
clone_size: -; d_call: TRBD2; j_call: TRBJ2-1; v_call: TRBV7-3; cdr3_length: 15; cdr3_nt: TGTGCCAGCAGCTCGGGACTAGCGGGGACGGGTGAGCAGTTCTTC; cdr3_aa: CASSSGLAGTGEQFF
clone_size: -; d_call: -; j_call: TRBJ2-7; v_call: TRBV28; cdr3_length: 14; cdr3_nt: TGTGCCAGCACGCCTACCGGGTCCTCATTTAGGCAGTACTTC; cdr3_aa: CASTPTGSSFRQYF
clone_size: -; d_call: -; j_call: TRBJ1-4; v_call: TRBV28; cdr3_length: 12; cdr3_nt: TGTGCCAGCAGACTGGGACAAGAAAAACTGTTTTTT; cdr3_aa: CASRLGQEKLFF
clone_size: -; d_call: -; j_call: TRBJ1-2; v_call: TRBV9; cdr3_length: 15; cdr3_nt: TGTGCCAGCAGCGTAGGCCGGGGGCGAAACTATGGCTACACCTTC; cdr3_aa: CASSVGRGRNYGYTF
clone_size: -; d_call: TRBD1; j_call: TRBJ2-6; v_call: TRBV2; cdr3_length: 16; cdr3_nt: TGTGCCAGCACAGGGGGCCTGGGGGCTGGGGCCAACGTCCTGACTTTC; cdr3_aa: CASTGGLGAGANVLTF
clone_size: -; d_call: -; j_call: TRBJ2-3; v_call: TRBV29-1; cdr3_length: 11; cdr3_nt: TGCAGCGTTGAAGTGACAGATACGCAGTATTTT; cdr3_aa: CSVEVTDTQYF
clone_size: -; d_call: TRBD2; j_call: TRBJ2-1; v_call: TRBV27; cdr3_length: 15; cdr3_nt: TGTGCCAGCGGGACTACCCAAAGCTCCTACAATGAGCAGTTCTTC; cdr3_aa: CASGTTQSSYNEQFF
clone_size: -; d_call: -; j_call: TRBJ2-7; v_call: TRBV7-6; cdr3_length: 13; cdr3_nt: TGTGCCAGCGGGTGGGGGATTACCTACGAGCAGTACTTC; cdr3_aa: CASGWGITYEQYF
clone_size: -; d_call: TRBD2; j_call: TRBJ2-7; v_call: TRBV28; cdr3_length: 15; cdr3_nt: TGTGCCAGCAGCCCAGCGGGAGGGCTATATGGCGAGCAGTACTTC; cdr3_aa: CASSPAGGLYGEQYF
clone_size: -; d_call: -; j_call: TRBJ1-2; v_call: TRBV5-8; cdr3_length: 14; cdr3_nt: TGTGCCAGCAGCTTGTCAGGTCAGCTCTATGGCTACACCTTC; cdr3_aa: CASSLSGQLYGYTF
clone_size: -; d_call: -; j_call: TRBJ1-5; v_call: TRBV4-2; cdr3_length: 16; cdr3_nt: TGTGCCAGCAGCCAAGATCAGGGCTTTAGCAATCAGCCCCAGCATTTT; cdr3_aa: CASSQDQGFSNQPQHF
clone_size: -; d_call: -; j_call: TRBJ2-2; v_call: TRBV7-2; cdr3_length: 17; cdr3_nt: TGTGCCAGCAGCTTAGGGGGGTGGCGGGAGAACACCGGGGAGCTGTTTTTT; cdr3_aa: CASSLGGWRENTGELFF
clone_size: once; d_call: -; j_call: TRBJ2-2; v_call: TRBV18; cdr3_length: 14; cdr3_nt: TGTGCCAGTAGTACGGTGCAGAACACCGGGGAGCTGTTTTTT; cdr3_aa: CASSTVQNTGELFF
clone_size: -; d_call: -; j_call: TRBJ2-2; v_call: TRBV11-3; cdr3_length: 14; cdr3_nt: TGTGCCAGCAGCTCCGGAGGGCCAGGCGGGGAGCTGTTTTTT; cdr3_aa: CASSSGGPGGELFF
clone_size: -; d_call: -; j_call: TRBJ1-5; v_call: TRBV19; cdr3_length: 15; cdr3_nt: TGTGCCAGTAGTATAGGTAAACAGAGGGTACAGCCCCAGCATTTT; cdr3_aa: CASSIGKQRVQPQHF
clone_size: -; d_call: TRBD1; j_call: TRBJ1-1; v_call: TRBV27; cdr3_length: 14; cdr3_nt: TGTGCCAGCAGTTCCCAGGGGGCGGGCACTGAAGCTTTCTTT; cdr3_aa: CASSSQGAGTEAFF
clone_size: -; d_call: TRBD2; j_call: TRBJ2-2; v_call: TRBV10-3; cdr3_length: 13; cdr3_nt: TGTGCCATCCTAGCGGGGTCCCCCGGGGAGCTGTTTTTT; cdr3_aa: CAILAGSPGELFF
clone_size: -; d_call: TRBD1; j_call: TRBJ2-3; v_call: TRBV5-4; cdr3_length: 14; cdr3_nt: TGTGCCAGCAGCCAACGGACAGGGGGAGATACGCAGTATTTT; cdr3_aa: CASSQRTGGDTQYF
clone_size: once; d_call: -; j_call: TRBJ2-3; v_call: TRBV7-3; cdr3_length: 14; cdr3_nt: TGTGCCAGCAGCTCCCCCCGGACCGGTAATGTGCAGTATTTT; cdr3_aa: CASSSPRTGNVQYF
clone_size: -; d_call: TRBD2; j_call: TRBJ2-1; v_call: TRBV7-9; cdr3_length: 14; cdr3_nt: TGTGCCAGCAGCTTAGCGGGGGTAGCGGGTGAGCAGTTCTTC; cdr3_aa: CASSLAGVAGEQFF
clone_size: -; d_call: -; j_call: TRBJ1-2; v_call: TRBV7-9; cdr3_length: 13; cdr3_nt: TGTGCCAGCAGCTTCGACGGTAACTATGGCTACACCTTC; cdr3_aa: CASSFDGNYGYTF
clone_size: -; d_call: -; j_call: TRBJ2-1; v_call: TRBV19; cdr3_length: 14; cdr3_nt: TGTGCCAGTAGCCCTGTGGCGGGCTACAATGAGCAGTTCTTC; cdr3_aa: CASSPVAGYNEQFF
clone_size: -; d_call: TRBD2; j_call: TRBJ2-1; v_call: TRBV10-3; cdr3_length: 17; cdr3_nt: TGTGCCATCAGTGAGTCGGGACTAGCGGGAGGGCACAATGAGCAGTTCTTC; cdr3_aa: CAISESGLAGGHNEQFF
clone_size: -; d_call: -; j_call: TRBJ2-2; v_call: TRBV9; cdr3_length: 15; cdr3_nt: TGTGCCAGCAGCGTCGACGACAGGTACACCGGGGAGCTGTTTTTT; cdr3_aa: CASSVDDRYTGELFF
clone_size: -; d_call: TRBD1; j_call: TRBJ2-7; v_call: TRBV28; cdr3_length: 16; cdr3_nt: TGTGCCAGCAGTTCACACCGGGACAGGGGAACCTACGAGCAGTACTTC; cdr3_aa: CASSSHRDRGTYEQYF
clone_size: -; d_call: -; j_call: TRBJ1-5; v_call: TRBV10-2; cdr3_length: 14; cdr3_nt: TGCGCCAGCACCTCGACAGGCGTACAGCAGCCCCAGCATTTT; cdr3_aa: CASTSTGVQQPQHF